The 14 T cell receptor beta chains below were found in one sample sequenced in a study of T cell responses to AZD1222 COVID-19 vaccine. TCRdb keeps only in-frame clones here, not all; method: immunoSEQ multiplex PCR. The table includes around 120,000 clones, 92% detected once. The specimen was peripheral blood, collected on day 0 of AZD1222 vaccination. The source is an adult in good health.

V and J are TRBV4-2 and TRBJ1-1; weak D call: TRBD1 (5 bases). The CDR3 spans 14 residues. The V gene lost 1 base and the J gene lost 1 base, with 7 bases spanning the gap. Germline assignment: CDR1 LGHNA and CDR2 YNFKEQ. The DNA for the CDR3 is TGTGCCAGCAGCCAAGTGGGGGGGAACACTGAAGCTTTCTTT. Its translation is CASSQVGGNTEAFF.

Here the CDR3 DNA reads TGTGCCAGCAGCCCCCCCCCGTTAGCGGGGGGGCGAGAGACCCAGTACTTC. It encodes CASSPPPLAGGRETQYF. This chain joins TRBV7-2 and TRBJ2-5; 11 bases agree with TRBD2. The CDR3 sequence is 17 residues long. Trimming took 5 bases from V and 4 from J; bases not matched to a gene: 12. Germline CDR1 and CDR2: SGHTA and FQGNSA.

This chain uses TRBV27 with TRBJ2-1; D assignment may be TRBD1 or TRBD2 (5 bases each). Trimming shortened V by 4 bases and J by 4 bases, and 8 bases separated the two germline ends. CDR1 MNHEY and CDR2 SMNVEV come from the germline V gene (reference sequence). The CDR3 has 13 residues. In DNA, the CDR3 is TGTGCCAGCAGTTGGGACGGATACAATGAGCAGTTCTTC. Amino acids: CASSWDGYNEQFF.

The chain carries TRBV11-2 and TRBJ1-3; D might be TRBD1 (6 bases). CDR3 length: 15 residues. V dropped 5 bases and J dropped 0 bases, with 11 bases sitting between them. CDR1 and CDR2 from the germline V gene are SGHAT and FQNNGV. CDR3 protein: CASSRTDYSGNTIYF. The DNA for the CDR3 is TGTGCCAGCAGCCGGACAGACTACTCTGGAAACACCATATATTTT.

This chain links TRBV27 with TRBJ2-7, with 9 bases fitting TRBD1. V lost 2 bases, J lost 0 bases, and 5 bases stayed unmatched. Per germline, CDR1 MNHEY and CDR2 SMNVEV (reference sequence). CDR3 length: 16 residues. The CDR3: CASSLGTGYPSYEQYF. As DNA, the CDR3 is TGTGCCAGCAGTTTAGGGACAGGGTACCCCTCCTACGAGCAGTACTTC.

The chain links TRBV28 to TRBJ2-2; no clear D gene. V was trimmed by 8 bases and J by 7 bases, leaving 11 bases between them. The germline CDR1 and CDR2 sequences are MDHEN and SYDVKM. This CDR3 spans 12 amino acids. CDR3 region: CASGPWGGELFF. The CDR3 DNA is TGTGCCAGCGGCCCATGGGGCGGGGAGCTGTTTTTT.

V usage is TRBV5-1 and J usage is TRBJ1-2; D possibly corresponds to TRBD1 (5 bases). CDR3 length equals 13 residues. The germline V and J ends were trimmed by 4 bases and 5 bases, with 12 bases remaining between them. CDR1 SGHRS and CDR2 YFSETQ come from the germline V gene. CDR3 nucleotide sequence: TGCGCCAGCAGCCCCTCGGACATTTATGGCTACACCTTC. It specifies CASSPSDIYGYTF.

The gene calls are TRBV16 and TRBJ1-5, with TRBD1 matching 8 bases. Germline V gene data show CDR1 as KGHSY and CDR2 as FQNENV. The CDR3 is 15 residues long. V shed 4 bases and J 4 bases; nucleotides not matched to a gene: 6. The CDR3 region is CASSPGQAINQPQHF. For the CDR3, the DNA is TGTGCCAGCAGCCCGGGACAGGCGATTAATCAGCCCCAGCATTTT.

The chain employs TRBV19 and TRBJ2-4; 8 bases line up with TRBD2. The V and J ends lost 4 bases and 0 bases, in that order; junction bases with no gene match: 8. CDR3 size: 17 residues. From germline, CDR1 is LNHDA and CDR2 SQIVND (reference sequence). The CDR3 DNA follows: TGTGCCAGTAGTACGCCGGGGGGGAATCTAGCCAAAAACATTCAGTACTTC. The encoded protein is CASSTPGGNLAKNIQYF.

The chain is built from TRBV11-2 and TRBJ2-7, with TRBD2 as a possible D gene (5 bases). CDR1 is SGHAT and CDR2 is FQNNGV in the germline V gene. CDR3 length: 14 residues. The V gene lost 3 bases and the J gene lost 7 bases, with 16 bases spanning the gap. CDR3 in DNA: TGTGCCAGCAGCTTTGGACTCACGGGTGGGGAGCAGTACTTC. It translates to CASSFGLTGGEQYF.

V gene TRBV18 combines with J gene TRBJ1-4, with D hard to call. The germline V and J ends were trimmed by 3 bases and 7 bases, with 12 bases remaining between them. The CDR3 is 14 amino acids. Germline assignment: CDR1 KGHSH and CDR2 LQKENI. The chain's CDR3 is CASSPGAGSEKLFF. CDR3 DNA sequence: TGTGCCAGCTCACCGGGAGCCGGCAGTGAAAAACTGTTTTTT. Variable domain in full (rest from reference TRBV18 and TRBJ1-4): NAGVMQNPRHLVRRRGQEARLRCSPMKGHSHVYWYRQLPEEGLKFMVYLQKENIIDESGMPKERFSAEFPKEGPSILRIQQVVRGDSAAYFCASSPGAGSEKLFFGSGTQLSVL.

The rearrangement uses TRBV7-2 and TRBJ1-1; no reliable D call. With 2 bases removed from V and 5 bases from J, the gap between germline ends came to 3 bases. The CDR3 is 11 amino acids. The germline V gene encodes CDR1 SGHTA and CDR2 FQGNSA. This chain's CDR3 is CASSLLTEAFF. In nucleotides, the CDR3 is TGTGCCAGCAGCTTATTAACTGAAGCTTTCTTT.

About this clone: Different DNA sequences within this sample yield the same CDR3. This chain connects TRBV2 to TRBJ1-2, with D uncertain. This CDR3 is 13 amino acids long. The ends were cut back, 3 bases at V and 3 bases at J, with 8 bases in the middle. Germline loops: CDR1 SNHLY, CDR2 FYNNEI. This CDR3 is CASSEGSDYGYTF. CDR3 in DNA: TGTGCCAGCAGTGAGGGCAGCGACTATGGCTACACCTTC.

The CDR3 here is CASSIRLAYEQYF. As DNA, the CDR3 is TGTGCCAGTAGTATTCGGCTAGCCTACGAGCAGTACTTC. This rearrangement joins TRBV19 to TRBJ2-7; D unclear. The V end lost 3 bases, the J end lost 2 bases, and 8 bases lay between the germline ends. The germline V gene has CDR1 LNHDA and CDR2 SQIVND (reference sequence). This CDR3 is 13 amino acids long.